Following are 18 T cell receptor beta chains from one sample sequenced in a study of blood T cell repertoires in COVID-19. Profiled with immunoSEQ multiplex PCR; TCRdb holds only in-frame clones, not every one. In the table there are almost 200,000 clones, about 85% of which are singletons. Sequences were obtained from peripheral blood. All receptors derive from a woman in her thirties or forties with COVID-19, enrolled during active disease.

The CDR3 sequence: CASSVSWSGRFTDTQYF. The CDR3 nucleotides read TGTGCCAGCAGTGTCTCGTGGAGCGGGAGGTTTACAGATACGCAGTATTTT. This chain connects TRBV2 to TRBJ2-3; 9 positions agree with TRBD2. From germline, CDR1 is SNHLY and CDR2 FYNNEI. The CDR3 runs to 17 residues. J lost 3 bases, V lost 4 bases, and 11 bases had no gene match. The whole variable domain, remainder taken from reference TRBV2 and TRBJ2-3, is EPEVTQTPSHQVTQMGQEVILRCVPISNHLYFYWYRQILGQKVEFLVSFYNNEISEKSEIFDDQFSVERPDGSNFTLKIRSTKLEDSAMYFCASSVSWSGRFTDTQYFGPGTRLTVL.

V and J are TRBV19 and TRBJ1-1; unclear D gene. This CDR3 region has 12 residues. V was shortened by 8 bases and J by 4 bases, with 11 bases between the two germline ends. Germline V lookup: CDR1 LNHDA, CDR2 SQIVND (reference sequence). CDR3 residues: CASGWGGTEAFF. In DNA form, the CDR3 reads TGTGCCAGTGGGTGGGGAGGCACTGAAGCTTTCTTT.

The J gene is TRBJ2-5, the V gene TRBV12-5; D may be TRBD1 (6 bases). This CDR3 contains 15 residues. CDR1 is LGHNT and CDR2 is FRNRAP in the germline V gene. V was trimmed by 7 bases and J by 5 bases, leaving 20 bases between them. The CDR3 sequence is CASVWGTHRVETQYF. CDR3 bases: TGTGCTAGTGTTTGGGGAACTCACAGGGTGGAGACCCAGTACTTC.

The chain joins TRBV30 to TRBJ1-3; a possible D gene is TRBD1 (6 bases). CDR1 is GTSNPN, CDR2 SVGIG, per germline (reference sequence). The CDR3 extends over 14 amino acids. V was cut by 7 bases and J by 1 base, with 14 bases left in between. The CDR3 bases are TGTGCCTTGACAGACAGGCCTTCTGGAAACACCATATATTTT. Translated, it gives CALTDRPSGNTIYF.

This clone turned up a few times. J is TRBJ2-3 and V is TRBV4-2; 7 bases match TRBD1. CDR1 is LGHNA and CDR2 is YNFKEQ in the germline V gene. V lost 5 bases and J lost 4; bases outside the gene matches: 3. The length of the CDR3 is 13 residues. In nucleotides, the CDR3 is TGTGCCAGCAGCGCAGGGACAGCAGATACGCAGTATTTT. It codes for CASSAGTADTQYF.

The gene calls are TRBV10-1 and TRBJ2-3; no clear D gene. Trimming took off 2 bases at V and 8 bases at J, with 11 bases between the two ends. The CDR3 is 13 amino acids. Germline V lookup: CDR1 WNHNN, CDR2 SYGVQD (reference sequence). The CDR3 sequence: CASSEEAPSTQYF. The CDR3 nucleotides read TGCGCCAGCAGTGAGGAAGCCCCATCTACGCAGTATTTT.

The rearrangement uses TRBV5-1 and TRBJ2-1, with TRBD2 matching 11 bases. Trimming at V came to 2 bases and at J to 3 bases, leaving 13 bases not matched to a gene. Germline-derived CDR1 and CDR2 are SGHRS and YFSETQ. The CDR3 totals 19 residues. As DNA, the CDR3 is TGCGCCAGCAGCTTTATGGGGGCCCCGGGACTAGCGGTCTACAATGAGCAGTTCTTC. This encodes CASSFMGAPGLAVYNEQFF.

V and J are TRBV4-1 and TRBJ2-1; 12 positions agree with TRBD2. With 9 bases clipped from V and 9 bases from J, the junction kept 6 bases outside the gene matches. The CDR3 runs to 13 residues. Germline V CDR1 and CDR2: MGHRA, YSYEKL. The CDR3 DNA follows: TGCGCCAGTAGACTAGCGGGAGAGGGTGAGCAGTTCTTC. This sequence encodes CASRLAGEGEQFF.

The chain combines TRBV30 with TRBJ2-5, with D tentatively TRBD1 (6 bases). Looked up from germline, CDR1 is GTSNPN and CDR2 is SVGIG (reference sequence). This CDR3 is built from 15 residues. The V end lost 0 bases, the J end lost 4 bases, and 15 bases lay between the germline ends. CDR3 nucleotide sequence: TGTGCCTGGAGTGTAATTGCGGGCAGGGGAGAGACCCAGTACTTC. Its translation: CAWSVIAGRGETQYF.

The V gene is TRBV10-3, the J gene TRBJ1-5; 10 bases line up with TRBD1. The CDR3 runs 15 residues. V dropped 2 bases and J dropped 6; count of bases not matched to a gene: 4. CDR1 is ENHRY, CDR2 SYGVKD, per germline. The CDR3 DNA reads TGTGCCATCAGTGAGGACAGGGGGCCTGGTCAGCCCCAGCATTTT. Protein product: CAISEDRGPGQPQHF.

CDR3 in DNA: TGTGCCAGCAGCCGGACAGGTGTGGACATTCAGTACTTC. Translated: CASSRTGVDIQYF. The chain joins TRBV7-8 to TRBJ2-4; 7 nucleotides line up with TRBD1. In germline, CDR1 is SGHVS, CDR2 FQNEAQ. The CDR3 loop spans 13 amino acids. Trimming removed 5 bases from V and 8 bases from J; junction bases left unmatched: 6.

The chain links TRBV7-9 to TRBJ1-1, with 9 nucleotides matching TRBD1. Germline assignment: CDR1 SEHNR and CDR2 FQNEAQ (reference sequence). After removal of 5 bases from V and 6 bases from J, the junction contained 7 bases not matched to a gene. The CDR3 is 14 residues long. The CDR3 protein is CASSPGTGQAEAFF. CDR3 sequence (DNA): TGTGCCAGCAGCCCCGGGACAGGGCAGGCTGAAGCTTTCTTT. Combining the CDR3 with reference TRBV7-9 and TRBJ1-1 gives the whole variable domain DTGVSQNPRHKITKRGQNVTFRCDPISEHNRLYWYRQTLGQGPEFLTYFQNEAQLEKSRLLSDRFSAERPKGSFSTLEIQRTEQGDSAMYLCASSPGTGQAEAFFGQGTRLTVV.

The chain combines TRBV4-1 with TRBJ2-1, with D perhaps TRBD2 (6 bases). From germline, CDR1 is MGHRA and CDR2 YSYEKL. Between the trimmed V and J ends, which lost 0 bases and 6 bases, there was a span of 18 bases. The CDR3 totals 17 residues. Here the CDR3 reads CASSQDPRGGARNEQFF. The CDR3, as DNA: TGCGCCAGCAGCCAAGATCCCCGTGGCGGGGCCCGCAATGAGCAGTTCTTC.

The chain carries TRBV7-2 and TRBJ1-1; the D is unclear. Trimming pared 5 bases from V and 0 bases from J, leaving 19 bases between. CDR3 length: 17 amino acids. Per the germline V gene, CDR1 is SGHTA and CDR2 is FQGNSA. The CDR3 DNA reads TGTGCCAGCAGCCCCGGATACAGAGTCTTCATGAACACTGAAGCTTTCTTT. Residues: CASSPGYRVFMNTEAFF.

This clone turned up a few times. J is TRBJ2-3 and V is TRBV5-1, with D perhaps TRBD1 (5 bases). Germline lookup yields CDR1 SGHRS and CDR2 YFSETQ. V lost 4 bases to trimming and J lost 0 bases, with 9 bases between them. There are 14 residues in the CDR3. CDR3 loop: CASSPTVSTDTQYF. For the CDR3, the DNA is TGCGCCAGCAGCCCGACAGTTAGCACAGATACGCAGTATTTT. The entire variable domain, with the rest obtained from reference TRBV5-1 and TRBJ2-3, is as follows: KAGVTQTPRYLIKTRGQQVTLSCSPISGHRSVSWYQQTPGQGLQFLFEYFSETQRNKGNFPGRFSGRQFSNSRSEMNVSTLELGDSALYLCASSPTVSTDTQYFGPGTRLTVL.

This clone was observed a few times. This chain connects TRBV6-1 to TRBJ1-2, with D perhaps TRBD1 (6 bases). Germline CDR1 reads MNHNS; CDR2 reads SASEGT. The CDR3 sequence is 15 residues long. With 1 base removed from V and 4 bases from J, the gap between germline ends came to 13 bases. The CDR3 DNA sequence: TGTGCCAGCAGTGAAGGCCCACAGGGCCTCTATGGCTACACCTTC. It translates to CASSEGPQGLYGYTF.

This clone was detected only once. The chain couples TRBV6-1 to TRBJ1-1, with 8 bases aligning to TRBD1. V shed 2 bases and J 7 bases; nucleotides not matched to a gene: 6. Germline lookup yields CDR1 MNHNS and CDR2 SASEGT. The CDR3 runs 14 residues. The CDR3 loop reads CASSERGQGGEAFF. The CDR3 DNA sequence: TGTGCCAGCAGTGAACGAGGACAGGGCGGTGAAGCTTTCTTT.

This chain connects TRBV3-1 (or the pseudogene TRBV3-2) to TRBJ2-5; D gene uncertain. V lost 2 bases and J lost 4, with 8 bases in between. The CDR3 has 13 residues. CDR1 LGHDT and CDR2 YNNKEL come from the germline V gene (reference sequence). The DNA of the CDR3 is TGTGCCAGCAGCCAACCGCCGGGAGAGACCCAGTACTTC. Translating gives CASSQPPGETQYF.